This T cell receptor (beta chain) emerged from a study of T cell repertoires in cytomegalovirus infection. Study-wide background: Public TCR beta signatures were indicative of both CMV infection and a matching HLA type.

TCRdb ran MiXCR on the reads and lists one entry per CDR3 protein. The repertoire holds 680,000 or so distinct CDR3 sequences, with roughly 30% as singletons. This clonotype was recorded a few times. No antigen is known for it. The source material was cultured PBMCs, sampled from culture after CMV antigen stimulation. The receptor was isolated from a human donor in good health (CMV status not recorded). Some clones in this sample may be carry-over from other donors' samples.

CDR3 amino acids: CASSHAYRGDEQFF. DNA of the CDR3: TGTGCCAGCAGCCATGCCTATCGAGGGGATGAGCAGTTCTTC. V usage is TRBV4-2 and J usage is TRBJ2-1; D possibly matches TRBD1 or TRBD2 (5 bases each). Germline V gene data show CDR1 as LGHNA and CDR2 as YNFKEQ. V gave up 3 bases and J gave up 8 bases, with 14 bases separating them. The CDR3 runs 14 residues.